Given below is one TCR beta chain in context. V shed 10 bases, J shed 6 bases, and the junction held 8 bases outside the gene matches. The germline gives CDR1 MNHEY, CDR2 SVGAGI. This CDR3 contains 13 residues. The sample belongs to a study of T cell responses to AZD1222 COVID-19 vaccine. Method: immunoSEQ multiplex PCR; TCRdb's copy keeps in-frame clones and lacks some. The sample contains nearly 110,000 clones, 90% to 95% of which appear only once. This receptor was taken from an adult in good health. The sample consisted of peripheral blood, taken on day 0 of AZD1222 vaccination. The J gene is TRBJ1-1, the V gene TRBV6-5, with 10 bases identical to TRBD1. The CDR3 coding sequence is TGTGCCACCCGGGACAGGGGAGTAGCTGAAGCTTTCTTT. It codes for CATRDRGVAEAFF.